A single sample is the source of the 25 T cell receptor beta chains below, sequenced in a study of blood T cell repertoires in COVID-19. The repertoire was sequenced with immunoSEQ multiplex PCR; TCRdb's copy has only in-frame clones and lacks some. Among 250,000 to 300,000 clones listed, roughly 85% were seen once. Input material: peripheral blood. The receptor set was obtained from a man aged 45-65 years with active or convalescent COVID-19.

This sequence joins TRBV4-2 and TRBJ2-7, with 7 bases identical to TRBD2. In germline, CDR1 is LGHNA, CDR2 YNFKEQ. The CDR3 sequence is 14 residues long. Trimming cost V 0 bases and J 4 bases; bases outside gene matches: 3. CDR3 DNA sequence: TGTGCCAGCAGCCAAGACTGGGGGGGGTACGAGCAGTACTTC. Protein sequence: CASSQDWGGYEQYF.

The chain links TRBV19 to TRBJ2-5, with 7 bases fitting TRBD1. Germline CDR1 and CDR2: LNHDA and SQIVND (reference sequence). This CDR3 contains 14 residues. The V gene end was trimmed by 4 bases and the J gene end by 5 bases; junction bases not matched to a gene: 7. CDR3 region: CASSTDREWETQYF. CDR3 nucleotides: TGTGCCAGTAGTACCGACAGGGAATGGGAGACCCAGTACTTC.

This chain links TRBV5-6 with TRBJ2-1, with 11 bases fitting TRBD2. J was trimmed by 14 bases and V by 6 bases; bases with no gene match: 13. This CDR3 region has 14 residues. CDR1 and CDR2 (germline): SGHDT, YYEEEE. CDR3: CASKPGTSGRGEFF. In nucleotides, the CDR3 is TGTGCCAGCAAACCCGGGACTAGCGGTCGCGGGGAGTTCTTC.

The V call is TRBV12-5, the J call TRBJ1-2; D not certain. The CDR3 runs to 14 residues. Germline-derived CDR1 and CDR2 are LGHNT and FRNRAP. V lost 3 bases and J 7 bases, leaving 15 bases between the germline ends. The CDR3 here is CASGFGTDLGGYTF. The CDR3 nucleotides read TGTGCTAGTGGTTTTGGAACAGATCTGGGTGGCTACACCTTC.

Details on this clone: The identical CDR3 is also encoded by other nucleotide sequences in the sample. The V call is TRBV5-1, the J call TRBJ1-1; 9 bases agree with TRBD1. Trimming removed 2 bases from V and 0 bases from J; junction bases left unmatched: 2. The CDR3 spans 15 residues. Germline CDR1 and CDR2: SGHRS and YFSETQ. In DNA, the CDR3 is TGCGCCAGCAGCTTAGGGACAGGGATGAACACTGAAGCTTTCTTT. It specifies CASSLGTGMNTEAFF.

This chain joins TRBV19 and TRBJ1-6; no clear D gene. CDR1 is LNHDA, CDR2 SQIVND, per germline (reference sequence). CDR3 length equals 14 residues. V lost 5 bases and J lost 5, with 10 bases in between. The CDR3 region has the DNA TGTGCCAGTAGTGTGTACTCAAATAATTCACCCCTCCACTTT. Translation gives CASSVYSNNSPLHF.

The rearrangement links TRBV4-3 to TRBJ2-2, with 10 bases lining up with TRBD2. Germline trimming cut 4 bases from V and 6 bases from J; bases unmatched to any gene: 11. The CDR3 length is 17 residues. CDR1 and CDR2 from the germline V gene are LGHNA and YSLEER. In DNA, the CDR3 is TGCGCCAGCAGCCCCACCCCCGCTAGCGGGAGACCCGGGGAGCTGTTTTTT. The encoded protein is CASSPTPASGRPGELFF.

DNA for the CDR3: TGTGCCAGCAGAAAATCTGGGACAGGCGAGAATGGCTACACCTTC. This translates into CASRKSGTGENGYTF. The chain carries TRBV2 and TRBJ1-2; 8 nucleotides match TRBD1. Trimming cost V 6 bases and J 6 bases; bases outside gene matches: 12. CDR1 is SNHLY and CDR2 is FYNNEI in the germline V gene. This CDR3 spans 15 amino acids.

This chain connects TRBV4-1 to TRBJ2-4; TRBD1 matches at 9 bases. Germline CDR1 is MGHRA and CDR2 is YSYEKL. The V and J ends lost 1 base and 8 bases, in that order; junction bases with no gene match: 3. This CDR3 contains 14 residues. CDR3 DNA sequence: TGCGCCAGCAGCCAAGGACAGGGGGTGGACATTCAGTACTTC. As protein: CASSQGQGVDIQYF.

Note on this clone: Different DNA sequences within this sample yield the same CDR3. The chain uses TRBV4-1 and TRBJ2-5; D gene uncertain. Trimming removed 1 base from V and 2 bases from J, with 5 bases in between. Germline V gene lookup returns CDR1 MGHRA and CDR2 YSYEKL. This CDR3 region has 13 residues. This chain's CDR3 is CASSQARQETQYF. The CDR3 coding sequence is TGCGCCAGCAGCCAAGCGAGGCAAGAGACCCAGTACTTC.

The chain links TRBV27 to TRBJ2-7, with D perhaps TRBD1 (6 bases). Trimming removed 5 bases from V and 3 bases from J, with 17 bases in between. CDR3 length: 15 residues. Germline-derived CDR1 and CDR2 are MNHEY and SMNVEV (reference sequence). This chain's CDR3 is CASSPPRGTYYEQYF. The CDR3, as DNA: TGTGCCAGCAGTCCCCCCAGGGGAACATACTACGAGCAGTACTTC.

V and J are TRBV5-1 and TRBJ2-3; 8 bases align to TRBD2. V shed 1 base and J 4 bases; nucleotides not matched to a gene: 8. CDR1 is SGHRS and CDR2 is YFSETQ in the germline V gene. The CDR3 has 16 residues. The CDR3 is CASSLSAGAGADTQYF. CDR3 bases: TGCGCCAGCAGCTTGTCGGCGGGAGCGGGGGCAGATACGCAGTATTTT.

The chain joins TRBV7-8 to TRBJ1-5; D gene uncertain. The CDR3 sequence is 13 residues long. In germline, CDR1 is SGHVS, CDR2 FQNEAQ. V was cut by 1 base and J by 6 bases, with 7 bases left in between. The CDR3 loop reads CASSLEGGQPQHF. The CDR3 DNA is TGTGCCAGCAGCTTAGAGGGAGGTCAGCCCCAGCATTTT.

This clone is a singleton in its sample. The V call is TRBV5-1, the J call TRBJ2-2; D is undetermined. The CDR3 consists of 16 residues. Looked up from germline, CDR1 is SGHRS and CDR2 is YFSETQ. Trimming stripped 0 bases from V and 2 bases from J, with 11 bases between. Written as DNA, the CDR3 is TGCGCCAGCAGCTTGGTTGGCGGAACCAACACCGGGGAGCTGTTTTTT. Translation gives CASSLVGGTNTGELFF.

In DNA, the CDR3 is TGTGCCAGCAGCCCCCGAGGGCTAGCCAAAAACATTCAGTACTTC. Residues: CASSPRGLAKNIQYF. The chain is built from TRBV9 and TRBJ2-4; a possible D gene is TRBD2 (5 bases). Looked up from germline, CDR1 is SGDLS and CDR2 is YYNGEE. Between the trimmed V and J ends, which lost 4 bases and 0 bases, there was a span of 11 bases. The CDR3 length is 15 residues.

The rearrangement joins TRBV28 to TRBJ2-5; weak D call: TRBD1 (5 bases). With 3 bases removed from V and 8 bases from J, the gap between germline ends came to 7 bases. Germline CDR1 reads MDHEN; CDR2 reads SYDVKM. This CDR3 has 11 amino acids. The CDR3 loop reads CASSFGQTQYF. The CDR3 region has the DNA TGTGCCAGCAGTTTCGGACAAACCCAGTACTTC.

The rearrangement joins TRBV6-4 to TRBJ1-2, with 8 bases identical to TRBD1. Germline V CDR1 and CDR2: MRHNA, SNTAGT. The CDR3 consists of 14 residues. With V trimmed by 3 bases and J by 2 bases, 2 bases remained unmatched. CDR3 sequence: CASSERTGNYGYTF. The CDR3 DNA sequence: TGTGCCAGCAGTGAACGGACAGGGAACTATGGCTACACCTTC.

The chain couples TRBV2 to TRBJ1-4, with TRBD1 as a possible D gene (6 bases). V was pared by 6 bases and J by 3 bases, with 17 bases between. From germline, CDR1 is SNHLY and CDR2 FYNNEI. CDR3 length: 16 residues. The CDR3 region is CASRPGQSAANEKLFF. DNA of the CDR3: TGTGCCAGCAGACCTGGACAGTCTGCAGCTAATGAAAAACTGTTTTTT.

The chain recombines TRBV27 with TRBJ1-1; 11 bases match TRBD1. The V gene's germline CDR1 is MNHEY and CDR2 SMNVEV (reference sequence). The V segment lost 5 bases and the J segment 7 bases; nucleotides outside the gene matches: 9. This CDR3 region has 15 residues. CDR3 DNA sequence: TGTGCCAGCAGTCCGGACAGGGGGCGCTTCAATGAAGCTTTCTTT. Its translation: CASSPDRGRFNEAFF.

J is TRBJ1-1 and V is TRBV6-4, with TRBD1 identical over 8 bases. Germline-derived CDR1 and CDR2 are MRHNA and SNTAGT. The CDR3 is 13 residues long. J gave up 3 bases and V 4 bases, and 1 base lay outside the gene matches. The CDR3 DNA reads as TGTGCCAGCAGTGCGACAGGGGACACTGAAGCTTTCTTT. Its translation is CASSATGDTEAFF.

The CDR3: CASSPGLLPYSFSGEQYF. For the CDR3, the DNA is TGTGCCAGCAGCCCGGGACTGTTGCCATACTCCTTTTCGGGCGAGCAGTACTTC. This chain uses TRBV11-2 with TRBJ2-7; D perhaps matches TRBD2 (6 bases). Germline values: CDR1 SGHAT, CDR2 FQNNGV. The CDR3 has 18 residues. V was clipped by 5 bases and J by 6 bases, with 29 bases between them. The full variable domain, with the rest looked up from reference TRBV11-2 and TRBJ2-7, is EAGVAQSPRYKIIEKRQSVAFWCNPISGHATLYWYQQILGQGPKLLIQFQNNGVVDDSQLPKDRFSAERLKGVDSTLKIQPAKLEDSAVYLCASSPGLLPYSFSGEQYFGPGTRLTVT.

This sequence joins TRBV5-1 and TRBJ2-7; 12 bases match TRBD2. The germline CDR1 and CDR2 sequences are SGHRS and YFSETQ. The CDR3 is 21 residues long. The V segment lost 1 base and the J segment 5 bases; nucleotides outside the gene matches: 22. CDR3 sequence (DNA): TGCGCCAGCAGCTTGATGGGGGCGTGGGGTGGAGGACTAGCGGGATTAAACGAGCAGTACTTC. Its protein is CASSLMGAWGGGLAGLNEQYF.

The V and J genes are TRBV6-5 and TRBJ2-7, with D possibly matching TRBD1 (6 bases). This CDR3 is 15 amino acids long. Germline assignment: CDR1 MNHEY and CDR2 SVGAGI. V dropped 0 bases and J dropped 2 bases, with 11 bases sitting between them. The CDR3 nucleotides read TGTGCCAGCAGTTACTCGAGACAGGAGACCTACGAGCAGTACTTC. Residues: CASSYSRQETYEQYF.

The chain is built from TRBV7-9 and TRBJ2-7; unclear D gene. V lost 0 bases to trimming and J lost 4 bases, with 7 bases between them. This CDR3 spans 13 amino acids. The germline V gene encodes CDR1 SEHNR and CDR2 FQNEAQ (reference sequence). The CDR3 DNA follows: TGTGCCAGCAGCTTAGCCCCCCAGTACGAGCAGTACTTC. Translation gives CASSLAPQYEQYF.

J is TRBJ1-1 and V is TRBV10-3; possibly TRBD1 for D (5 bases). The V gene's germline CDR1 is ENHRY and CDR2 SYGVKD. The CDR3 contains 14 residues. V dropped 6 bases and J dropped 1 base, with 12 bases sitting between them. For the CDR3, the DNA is TGTGCCATCAGGGACACCCCCGGGAACACTGAAGCTTTCTTT. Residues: CAIRDTPGNTEAFF.